This T cell receptor (beta chain) was found in a study of T cell responses to AZD1222 COVID-19 vaccine (dated by TCRdb to 2020 to 2022). In terms of the full investigation: AZD1222 recipients given second doses at about 4 weeks or at about 12 weeks were pooled, since spike-specific TCR depth and breadth were not found to differ between the two schedules. A total of 233 trial participants underwent TCR sequencing, of whom some 210 received two doses of AZD1222 and 26 received two doses of the MenACWY control vaccine. Trial participants were enrolled into age subgroups of 18-55, 56-69 and 70-plus years, which contained roughly 140, 27 and 60 TCR-sequenced participants, respectively. Results the study describes overall, beyond this receptor: In the small 56-69-year group, the increase in depth fell short of significance, most likely because of low power. Participants were mostly white British, with more females than males. The authors suggested clonal diversity may have been underestimated. Conclusions about previously exposed vaccinees were limited because only five to seven AZD1222 recipients were SARS-CoV-2 seropositive at baseline. No day 14 peak-response samples were available, so repertoires were characterized only after the peak T cell response. CD4 TCRs associated with the vaccine covered the entire spike protein, and the dominant responses were in regions 160-218 and 743-854. After two AZD1222 doses, both the breadth and the depth of spike-specific TCRs were significantly higher than at day 0 and than in MenACWY recipients. Epitopes outside the regions mutated in the B.1.351 and B.1.1.7 variants were reportedly recognized by nearly half of the unique spike-specific TCRs.

For CDR1 and CDR2, the germline V gene lists SGHTA and FQGTGA. Including cysteine and phenylalanine, the CDR3 has 13 amino acids. The only DNA kept is the CDR3, 39 bases in frame from the first base. V gives up 5 bases and J gives up 3 bases, and the segment between their germline ends measures 10 bases. The time point label here, explained by the study, means: baseline before first vaccination. Vaccinee samples came from UK trials COV001 and COV002, including a single-blind randomized controlled phase 2/3 trial of AZD1222 (ChAdOx1 nCoV-19) in healthy adults. For TCRbeta chain sequencing, PBMC samples from trial participants were taken at day 0 and at day 28 after the second dose. To note about this clone: Its antigen is not yet known. No qualities accompany the bases; no much larger clone lies one base away.

The CDR3 regions of human TCRbeta chains were subjected to immunosequencing. Per the source publication's procedure: Repertoire TCRs were checked for matches against a reference library of SARS-CoV-2-specific TCRs that had been generated using the MIRA antigen-specificity platform. Breadth meant the fraction of unique TCRs that were SARS-CoV-2-associated, whereas depth meant the fraction of total T cells that were SARS-CoV-2-associated. Using the MIRA data, each spike-specific TCR was mapped to the spike region that the TCR reacts to and placed in a CD4 or CD8 class. Log10-transformed breadth and depth values were compared by one-way ANOVA with Sidak's multiple comparisons tests. TCRdb stores this immuneACCESS table with in-frame sequences only. Part of the clones is absent; in the studies checked, under half of the shortfall reflects unresolved V genes, and no reason is known for the rest. For V, J and clone size, that table is used; D and trimming come from the DNA. Across this sample there are about 120,000 clones, with 70% to 90% seen only once. The top ten hold less than 10% of the sample.

The specimen was peripheral blood, collected on day 0 of AZD1222 vaccination. The chain links TRBV7-3 with TRBJ2-5; the D gene identity is not certain. This clonotype was sampled from an adult in good health. For the CDR3, the sequence is CASSRGREETQYF. In nucleotides, the sequence is TGTGCCAGCAGCCGCGGTCGAGAAGAGACCCAGTACTTC.